The 28 T cell receptor beta chains listed next were all sequenced from one sample in a study of T cells in localized non-small cell lung cancer. Clones were read by immunoSEQ multiplex PCR, and TCRdb kept only the in-frame ones, dropping some. The data hold under 2,000 clones, with roughly a fifth observed a single time. This material consisted of lung tumor tissue, taken before any cancer treatment. Receptor source: an older female donor with stage II lung adenocarcinoma.

The rearrangement uses TRBV11-3 and TRBJ2-5; 7 nucleotides match TRBD1. The CDR3 is 14 amino acids. The germline gives CDR1 SGHNT, CDR2 YENEEA. Trimming took 5 bases from V and 1 from J; bases not matched to a gene: 4. The DNA of the CDR3 is TGTGCCAGCAGCCTAGGGACAGCCCAAGAGACCCAGTACTTC. Residues: CASSLGTAQETQYF.

There are a few counts of this clone. This chain joins TRBV11-3 and TRBJ2-2; TRBD1 matches at 11 bases. V lost 5 bases to trimming and J lost 5 bases; unmatched junction nucleotides: 4. The CDR3 runs to 15 residues. Germline V gives CDR1 SGHNT, CDR2 YENEEA. This CDR3 reads CASSPDRGHTGELFF. Written as DNA, the CDR3 is TGTGCCAGCAGCCCGGACAGGGGGCATACCGGGGAGCTGTTTTTT.

The J gene is TRBJ1-6, the V gene TRBV6-8, with unresolved D. The germline V gene encodes CDR1 MNHGY and CDR2 SAAAGT. The CDR3 is made up of 13 amino acids. The ends were cut back, 2 bases at V and 9 bases at J, with 8 bases in the middle. CDR3 DNA: TGTGCCAGCAGTTACGAAATCCTTTCACCCCTCCACTTT. Residues: CASSYEILSPLHF.

The V and J genes are TRBV28 and TRBJ2-7; D possibly corresponds to TRBD1 (6 bases). V was pared by 3 bases and J by 0 bases, with 15 bases between. The CDR3 runs to 16 residues. Germline assignment: CDR1 MDHEN and CDR2 SYDVKM. The CDR3 here is CASSFTTGSNSYEQYF. The CDR3 bases are TGTGCCAGCAGTTTCACCACAGGGTCCAACTCCTACGAGCAGTACTTC.

The rearrangement links TRBV11-3 to TRBJ2-2; a possible D gene is TRBD2 (6 bases). The CDR3 contains 16 residues. Trimming shortened V by 5 bases and J by 5 bases, and 18 bases separated the two germline ends. Germline-derived CDR1 and CDR2 are SGHNT and YENEEA. CDR3 nucleotides: TGTGCCAGCAGCCCCCTGGGGAGGAGGGTGACCGGGGAGCTGTTTTTT. Translating gives CASSPLGRRVTGELFF.

In its sample, this clone is medium-sized. This sequence joins TRBV11-3 and TRBJ2-5, with 9 bases matching TRBD2. Germline assignment: CDR1 SGHNT and CDR2 YENEEA. Losses at the gene ends were 6 bases for V and 4 bases for J; bases not matched to a gene: 12. The length of the CDR3 is 16 residues. This CDR3 is CASRSTGVLAGETQYF. The CDR3 DNA sequence: TGTGCCAGCAGGTCCACAGGGGTACTAGCGGGAGAGACCCAGTACTTC.

The V call is TRBV19, the J call TRBJ1-4; TRBD1 agrees at 7 bases. Germline lookup yields CDR1 LNHDA and CDR2 SQIVND (reference sequence). V was clipped by 7 bases and J by 1 base; unmatched bases: 3. The CDR3 has 14 amino acids. The CDR3 reads CASKGDRTNEKLFF. As DNA, the CDR3 is TGTGCCAGTAAGGGGGACAGAACTAATGAAAAACTGTTTTTT.

This chain joins TRBV4-1 and TRBJ1-2, with D maybe TRBD1 (6 bases). Germline CDR1 reads MGHRA; CDR2 reads YSYEKL. V lost 0 bases and J lost 2, with 13 bases in between. CDR3 length: 16 amino acids. This CDR3 reads CASSQEGGALNYGYTF. CDR3 coding DNA: TGCGCCAGCAGCCAAGAAGGGGGGGCCCTCAACTATGGCTACACCTTC.

This clone was counted only a few times. This chain links TRBV6-8 with TRBJ1-1, with D tentatively TRBD1 (5 bases). V was pared by 6 bases and J by 1 base, with 12 bases between. The CDR3 spans 14 residues. Germline V gives CDR1 MNHGY, CDR2 SAAAGT. The CDR3 sequence is CASSYGGGNTEAFF. Here the CDR3 DNA reads TGTGCCAGCAGCTACGGGGGGGGGAACACTGAAGCTTTCTTT.

The sample holds a few counts of this clone. The gene calls are TRBV11-3 and TRBJ2-3; possible D gene TRBD1, 6 bases. With 5 bases removed from V and 2 bases from J, the gap between germline ends came to 14 bases. The germline V gene encodes CDR1 SGHNT and CDR2 YENEEA. The CDR3 consists of 15 residues. In nucleotides, the CDR3 is TGTGCCAGCAGCCTCGGAGGACAGAACACAGATACGCAGTATTTT. Residues: CASSLGGQNTDTQYF.

The V gene is TRBV6-8, the J gene TRBJ1-2, with 7 bases fitting TRBD1. CDR1 is MNHGY, CDR2 SAAAGT, per germline. V trimming: 8 bases; J trimming: 2 bases; junction bases outside the gene matches: 5. The CDR3 length is 13 residues. The CDR3: CASQTGPNYGYTF. CDR3 in DNA: TGTGCCAGCCAGACAGGGCCAAACTATGGCTACACCTTC.

This clone rates as medium-sized. The chain recombines TRBV11-3 with TRBJ2-5, with 8 bases identical to TRBD2. The ends lost 4 bases at V and 1 base at J; junction bases unmatched: 2. Germline-derived CDR1 and CDR2 are SGHNT and YENEEA. The CDR3 has 14 residues. In DNA form, the CDR3 reads TGTGCCAGCAGCTCGGGGGGGTCCCAAGAGACCCAGTACTTC. It yields the protein CASSSGGSQETQYF.

By its share, this clone is medium-sized. J is TRBJ2-3 and V is TRBV6-8; the match to TRBD1 covers 8 bases. The V and J ends lost 4 bases and 4 bases, in that order; junction bases with no gene match: 7. The germline gives CDR1 MNHGY, CDR2 SAAAGT. This CDR3 has 15 residues. CDR3 DNA: TGTGCCAGCAGTTTATGGGGCAGGGGGCCAGATACGCAGTATTTT. It specifies CASSLWGRGPDTQYF.

J is TRBJ2-5 and V is TRBV29-1; weak D call: TRBD1 (5 bases). The CDR3 loop spans 13 amino acids. The germline gives CDR1 SQVTM, CDR2 ANQGSEA. V dropped 2 bases and J dropped 4 bases, with 11 bases sitting between them. CDR3 in amino acids: CSVELGRGETQYF. CDR3 DNA sequence: TGCAGCGTTGAATTGGGGCGCGGAGAGACCCAGTACTTC. Complete variable domain (other parts from reference TRBV29-1 and TRBJ2-5): SAVISQKPSRDICQRGTSLTIQCQVDSQVTMMFWYRQQPGQSLTLIATANQGSEATYESGFVIDKFPISRPNLTFSTLTVSNMSPEDSSIYLCSVELGRGETQYFGPGTRLLVL.

This chain connects TRBV6-7 to TRBJ1-1; D is unresolved. TRBV6-7 is treated as an ORF (open reading frame) with a function not yet certain. The CDR3 length is 18 residues. V was pared by 6 bases and J by 1 base, with 24 bases between. In DNA form, the CDR3 reads TGTGCCAGCAGCCCCGGACGTAGCTCAACTCGACAGAACACTGAAGCTTTCTTT. The encoded protein is CASSPGRSSTRQNTEAFF.

The V gene is TRBV28, the J gene TRBJ2-2; D remains ambiguous. V was pared by 7 bases and J by 1 base, with 4 bases between. The CDR3 extends over 12 amino acids. The V gene's germline CDR1 is MDHEN and CDR2 SYDVKM. CDR3 residues: CASNENTGELFF. The CDR3 coding sequence is TGTGCCAGCAACGAGAACACCGGGGAGCTGTTTTTT.

The rearrangement uses TRBV11-3 and TRBJ1-3; no clear D. CDR1 and CDR2 from the germline V gene are SGHNT and YENEEA. Trimming cost V 2 bases and J 2 bases, with 10 bases left between them. The CDR3 contains 15 residues. The CDR3 loop is CASSLFLGAGNTIYF. The CDR3 coding sequence is TGTGCCAGCAGCTTATTCCTGGGCGCTGGAAACACCATATATTTT.

The V call is TRBV4-1, the J call TRBJ2-3; D possibly corresponds to TRBD2 (5 bases). The V end was cut by 2 bases, the J end by 2 bases, with 8 bases between. The CDR3 is 14 amino acids. Germline loops: CDR1 MGHRA, CDR2 YSYEKL. CDR3 region: CASSQQRSTDTQYF. The CDR3 DNA is TGCGCCAGCAGCCAACAGCGGTCCACAGATACGCAGTATTTT.

This clone was detected only a few times. The genes are TRBV11-3 and TRBJ2-1; the D gene is possibly TRBD2 (7 bases). CDR1 and CDR2 (germline): SGHNT, YENEEA. V was pared by 1 base and J by 9 bases, with 13 bases between. This CDR3 spans 14 amino acids. The CDR3 loop reads CASSLVGGPGEQFF. The CDR3 DNA follows: TGTGCCAGCAGCTTAGTCGGGGGGCCGGGTGAGCAGTTCTTC.

This sequence joins TRBV19 and TRBJ2-1; 13 positions match TRBD2. From germline, CDR1 is LNHDA and CDR2 SQIVND (reference sequence). J gave up 4 bases and V 6 bases, and 9 bases lay outside the gene matches. CDR3 size: 17 residues. The CDR3 loop reads CASRRLAGGGGYNEQFF. As DNA, the CDR3 is TGTGCCAGTAGGAGACTAGCGGGAGGCGGGGGGTACAATGAGCAGTTCTTC.

This rearrangement joins TRBV9 to TRBJ2-3; D is unresolved. This CDR3 comprises 12 residues. In germline, CDR1 is SGDLS, CDR2 YYNGEE. V lost 6 bases and J lost 5, with 10 bases in between. For the CDR3, the DNA is TGTGCCAGCATTCAGTCCGTAGATACGCAGTATTTT. Protein: CASIQSVDTQYF.

CDR3 nucleotide sequence: TGCTGCTCAATGAGGCAGGGAACCAATGAGCAGTTCTTC. This sequence encodes CCSMRQGTNEQFF. The V and J genes are TRBV29-1 and TRBJ2-1, with D perhaps TRBD1 (5 bases). This CDR3 has 13 residues. CDR1 is SQVTM and CDR2 is ANQGSEA in the germline V gene.

The table lists this clone with a few counts. The V call is TRBV9, the J call TRBJ1-3; perhaps TRBD1 as D (5 bases). Between the trimmed V and J ends, which lost 1 base and 3 bases, there was a span of 14 bases. The CDR3 loop spans 16 amino acids. CDR1 is SGDLS, CDR2 YYNGEE, per germline. CDR3 sequence: CASSVQDSFYGNTIYF. The DNA of the CDR3 is TGTGCCAGCAGCGTACAAGACAGCTTTTATGGAAACACCATATATTTT.

This sequence joins TRBV5-1 and TRBJ2-7; TRBD2 matches at 11 bases. V was pared by 3 bases and J by 0 bases, with 2 bases of the junction left unmatched. Germline CDR1 SGHRS, CDR2 YFSETQ. CDR3 size: 15 residues. CDR3 sequence (DNA): TGCGCCAGCAGCTCGACTAGCGGGACCTCCTACGAGCAGTACTTC. Protein sequence: CASSSTSGTSYEQYF.

The J gene is TRBJ2-7, the V gene TRBV30; tentative D call: TRBD1 (6 bases). The CDR3 spans 13 residues. Germline V gene sequence: CDR1 GTSNPN, CDR2 SVGIG (reference sequence). V dropped 7 bases and J dropped 1 base, with 14 bases sitting between them. DNA of the CDR3: TGTGCCTCGACAGGACGGAGGTCCTACGAGCAGTACTTC. This encodes CASTGRRSYEQYF. Filled out from reference TRBV30 and TRBJ2-7, the complete variable domain reads SQTIHQWPATLVQPVGSPLSLECTVEGTSNPNLYWYRQAAGRGLQLLFYSVGIGQISSEVPQNLSASRPQDRQFILSSKKLLLSDSGFYLCASTGRRSYEQYFGPGTRLTVT.

The V gene is TRBV10-2, the J gene TRBJ2-5; 14 nucleotides match TRBD2. J gave up 4 bases and V 6 bases, and 4 bases lay outside the gene matches. CDR3 length: 15 residues. CDR1 is WSHSY, CDR2 SAAADI, per germline. CDR3 in DNA: TGCGCCAGCAGAGGACTAGCGGGAGGTGGAGAGACCCAGTACTTC. Encoded protein: CASRGLAGGGETQYF.

This clone was seen a handful of times. The V and J genes are TRBV6-8 and TRBJ2-6; D tentatively reads TRBD1 or TRBD2 (7 bases each). V dropped 5 bases and J dropped 0 bases, with 20 bases sitting between them. The CDR3 loop spans 19 amino acids. Germline CDR1 is MNHGY and CDR2 is SAAAGT. CDR3 residues: CASSTVQGGSRSGANVLTF. DNA for the CDR3: TGTGCCAGCAGTACAGTTCAGGGGGGGTCCCGCTCTGGGGCCAACGTCCTGACTTTC.

This chain uses TRBV19 with TRBJ1-5; 8 bases match TRBD1. Germline-derived CDR1 and CDR2 are LNHDA and SQIVND (reference sequence). The CDR3 loop spans 16 amino acids. The V segment lost 2 bases and the J segment 4 bases; nucleotides outside the gene matches: 7. In DNA, the CDR3 is TGTGCCAGTAGTATAATCGGCGACAGGGGTAATCAGCCCCAGCATTTT. Protein sequence: CASSIIGDRGNQPQHF. Drawing the rest from reference TRBV19 and TRBJ1-5, the complete variable domain is DGGITQSPKYLFRKEGQNVTLSCEQNLNHDAMYWYRQDPGQGLRLIYYSQIVNDFQKGDIAEGYSVSREKKESFPLTVTSAQKNPTAFYLCASSIIGDRGNQPQHFGDGTRLSIL.